A selection of T cell receptor beta chains follows, all from one sample in a study of blood T cell repertoires in COVID-19. The table came from immunoSEQ multiplex PCR; TCRdb's copy has only in-frame clones and leaves some out. This table has 400,000 to 550,000 clones, 80% to 90% appearing once. Sequenced: peripheral blood. These receptors were taken from a woman aged 25 to 39 with acute or convalescent COVID-19. CDR3s include the opening cysteine and the closing phenylalanine or tryptophan. D genes are given only for firm matches. A row's size may be missing; if present it is once, few, many or a size class.

V	size	J	D	DNA	CDR3
TRBV5-4	-	TRBJ2-1	TRBD1	TGTGCCAGCAGCTCACAGGGGGGTGCCTACAATGAGCAGTTCTTC	CASSSQGGAYNEQFF
TRBV28	once	TRBJ1-5	-	TGTGCCAGCAGTTTACCAGGCTCCAATCAGCCCCAGCATTTT	CASSLPGSNQPQHF
TRBV2	-	TRBJ2-7	TRBD1	TGTGCCAGCGGGTCCGGGACAGGGTACGAGCAGTACTTC	CASGSGTGYEQYF
TRBV4-2	-	TRBJ1-1	-	TGTGCCAGCAGCCAAGATCCAGGGAACACTGAAGCTTTCTTT	CASSQDPGNTEAFF
TRBV30	-	TRBJ2-1	-	TGTGCCTGGAGTGTAGGCGGGGGCCCGTACAATGAGCAGTTCTTC	CAWSVGGGPYNEQFF
TRBV6-5	few	TRBJ1-5	-	TGTGCCAGCAGGGAGACTAGGAGCAATCAGCCCCAGCATTTT	CASRETRSNQPQHF
TRBV5-1	-	TRBJ2-3	TRBD2	TGCGCCAGCAGCTTGGCACTAGCGGGGGGGTATCGCACAGATACGCAGTATTTT	CASSLALAGGYRTDTQYF
TRBV28	-	TRBJ1-2	TRBD1	TGTGCCAGCCGTCCCCCAAGAGGGGGCGGCGGCTACACCTTC	CASRPPRGGGGYTF
TRBV2	-	TRBJ1-3	-	TGTGCCAGCAGTGACAACCCACGGTACACCATATATTTT	CASSDNPRYTIYF
TRBV4-1	-	TRBJ1-3	-	TGCGCCAGCAGCCCAACGCGTAGCTCTGGAAACACCATATATTTT	CASSPTRSSGNTIYF
TRBV5-4	once	TRBJ2-5	-	TGTGCCAGCAGCTTGGTCGGAGCTGGAGGAGAGACCCAGTACTTC	CASSLVGAGGETQYF
TRBV15	-	TRBJ2-3	-	TGTGCCACCAGCCGAACTAGCTACGATACGCAGTATTTT	CATSRTSYDTQYF
TRBV7-9	-	TRBJ1-2	-	TGTGCCAGCAGCAGAGACAGGGGCTACACCTTC	CASSRDRGYTF
TRBV6-1	-	TRBJ2-7	TRBD2	TGTGCCAGCAGTGAAAACGGGGTCCCCAGGACTAGCGGGCGTGAGCAGTACTTC	CASSENGVPRTSGREQYF
TRBV24-1	-	TRBJ1-2	TRBD1	TGTGCCACCAGTGATTCGGGACAGACTTATGGCTACACCTTC	CATSDSGQTYGYTF
TRBV5-1	-	TRBJ2-5	TRBD1	TGCGCCAGCAGCTTGGGGACAGGGGGCGCCGACCAAGAGACCCAGTACTTC	CASSLGTGGADQETQYF
TRBV9	once	TRBJ1-6	TRBD1	TGTGCCAGCAGCGTAGCTTGGGACAGAAGTAATTCACCCCTCCACTTT	CASSVAWDRSNSPLHF
TRBV5-1	-	TRBJ1-5	-	TGCGCCAGCAGCTCGGGGGGAGGTCAGCCCCAGCATTTT	CASSSGGGQPQHF
TRBV6-2/TRBV6-3	-	TRBJ2-1	TRBD2	TGTGCCAGCAGTTACGGTTTAGGACTAGCGCCAAACAATGAGCAGTTCTTC	CASSYGLGLAPNNEQFF
TRBV6-1	-	TRBJ2-5	TRBD2	TGTGCCAGCAGTGACGGACTAGCGGGGGGGCGAGGAGAGACCCAGTACTTC	CASSDGLAGGRGETQYF
TRBV5-1	few	TRBJ2-7	-	TGCGCCAGCAGCTTGGGCGGGTTGGAGCAGTACTTC	CASSLGGLEQYF
TRBV3-1/TRBV3-2	-	TRBJ2-7	-	TGTGCCAGCAGCCCGACAGGACGAGTTGAGCAGTACTTC	CASSPTGRVEQYF
TRBV27	-	TRBJ2-7	-	TGTGCCAGCAGTCGTCTAGCAAAGAACGAGCAGTACTTC	CASSRLAKNEQYF
TRBV6-5	-	TRBJ1-3	-	TGTGCCAGCAGTTACCTGAGTGGAGGAGGAAACACCATATATTTT	CASSYLSGGGNTIYF
TRBV18	-	TRBJ2-1	TRBD2	TGTGCCAGCTCACCAGGTAGCGGGGGGTACAATGAGCAGTTCTTC	CASSPGSGGYNEQFF
TRBV10-2	few	TRBJ2-7	-	TGCGCCAGCACCGGAGGGACCTTGGGAGAGCAGTACTTC	CASTGGTLGEQYF
TRBV24-1	once	TRBJ2-2	-	TGTGCCACCTCTGGGGGACACCTCACCGGGGAGCTGTTTTTT	CATSGGHLTGELFF
TRBV11-2	-	TRBJ1-1	TRBD1	TGTGCCAGCAGCCAGGACAGGGGGAGGACCGCTGAAGCTTTCTTT	CASSQDRGRTAEAFF
TRBV18	-	TRBJ1-1	-	TGTGCCAGCTCACCATCAGGGAAACAGGAAGCTTTCTTT	CASSPSGKQEAFF
TRBV28	-	TRBJ1-5	TRBD1	TGTGCCAGCAGTTTCGACAAGGGGGCCAGACAGCCCCAGCATTTT	CASSFDKGARQPQHF
TRBV5-1	-	TRBJ2-2	TRBD2	TGCGCCAGCAGCTTGGGGCCTAGCGGGGTGGCCAACACCGGGGAGCTGTTTTTT	CASSLGPSGVANTGELFF
TRBV7-2	-	TRBJ1-6	-	TGTGCCAGCAGCTTAACAGGGCAGAATTCACCCCTCCACTTT	CASSLTGQNSPLHF
TRBV5-1	-	TRBJ2-7	TRBD1	TGCGCCAGCAGCAACGCCGGGACAGGCGGCGAGCAGTACTTC	CASSNAGTGGEQYF
TRBV6-5	-	TRBJ1-1	TRBD1	TGTGCCAGCAGCGAGACAGGGGCCAACACTGAAGCTTTCTTT	CASSETGANTEAFF
TRBV5-1	-	TRBJ2-7	-	TGCGCCAGCAGCTTGGAGTCAGCCTACGAGCAGTACTTC	CASSLESAYEQYF
TRBV29-1	-	TRBJ2-7	-	TGCAGCGCCGCGGGTCAAAGCTACGAGCAGTACTTC	CSAAGQSYEQYF
TRBV5-1	-	TRBJ1-1	-	TGCGCCAGCAGTCGGGGGAAGACTGAAGCTTTCTTT	CASSRGKTEAFF
TRBV5-4	-	TRBJ1-2	TRBD1	TGTGCCAGCAGCTTGGGGACAGGGGGCAATCCAGACTATGGCTACACCTTC	CASSLGTGGNPDYGYTF
TRBV7-8	-	TRBJ1-1	-	TGTGCCAGCAGCTTAAGTGAACATGTGGAAGCTTTCTTT	CASSLSEHVEAFF
TRBV7-6	-	TRBJ2-7	TRBD2	TGTGCCAGCAGCTTAGAGGGGCGGGGGGACTACGAGCAGTACTTC	CASSLEGRGDYEQYF
TRBV6-6	-	TRBJ1-2	TRBD1	TGTGCCAGCGATCGGACAGGTTATGATCATGGCTACACCTTC	CASDRTGYDHGYTF
TRBV18	few	TRBJ2-2	-	TGTGCCAGCTCACCGGGGGGACAGAGAACAACCGGGGAGCTGTTTTTT	CASSPGGQRTTGELFF
TRBV2	-	TRBJ1-1	TRBD1	TGTGCCAGCACAAAACAGGGGGCTAGCACTGAAGCTTTCTTT	CASTKQGASTEAFF
TRBV2	-	TRBJ2-5	-	TGTGCCAGCAGTGATTCAAGGGGGTTTGTGGAGACCCAGTACTTC	CASSDSRGFVETQYF
TRBV7-3	once	TRBJ2-1	-	TGTGCCAGCAGCCGGACAAGACAGAGCTCCTACAATGAGCAGTTCTTC	CASSRTRQSSYNEQFF
TRBV4-1	-	TRBJ2-2	TRBD1	TGCGCCAGCAGCCTCACATTAACAGGGGCCGGGGAGCTGTTTTTT	CASSLTLTGAGELFF
TRBV28	-	TRBJ2-5	-	TGTGCCAGCAGTGCGACAGTTAAAGAGACCCAGTACTTC	CASSATVKETQYF
TRBV19	-	TRBJ2-7	TRBD1	TGTGCCAGTAGTATGGGACAGACCTACGAGCAGTACTTC	CASSMGQTYEQYF
TRBV5-5	-	TRBJ1-5	-	TGTGCCAGCAGCTGGGGGGGCAATCAGCCCCAGCATTTT	CASSWGGNQPQHF
TRBV28	-	TRBJ1-6	TRBD1	TGTGCCAGCAGTTTCCTGTTCTTCGGGACAGCGGGTAATTCACCCCTCCACTTT	CASSFLFFGTAGNSPLHF
TRBV28	-	TRBJ1-3	-	TGTGCCAGCTGCGGCGGAGGGACGCTATGCTCTGGAAACACCATATATTTT	CASCGGGTLCSGNTIYF
TRBV24-1	once	TRBJ1-5	TRBD1	TGTGCCATCTTACTAGGGACAGGGGTCCCAGACCAGCCCCAGCATTTT	CAILLGTGVPDQPQHF
TRBV7-9	-	TRBJ2-5	TRBD2	TGTGCCAGCAGCCCACGGACTAGAATGGAGACCCAGTACTTC	CASSPRTRMETQYF